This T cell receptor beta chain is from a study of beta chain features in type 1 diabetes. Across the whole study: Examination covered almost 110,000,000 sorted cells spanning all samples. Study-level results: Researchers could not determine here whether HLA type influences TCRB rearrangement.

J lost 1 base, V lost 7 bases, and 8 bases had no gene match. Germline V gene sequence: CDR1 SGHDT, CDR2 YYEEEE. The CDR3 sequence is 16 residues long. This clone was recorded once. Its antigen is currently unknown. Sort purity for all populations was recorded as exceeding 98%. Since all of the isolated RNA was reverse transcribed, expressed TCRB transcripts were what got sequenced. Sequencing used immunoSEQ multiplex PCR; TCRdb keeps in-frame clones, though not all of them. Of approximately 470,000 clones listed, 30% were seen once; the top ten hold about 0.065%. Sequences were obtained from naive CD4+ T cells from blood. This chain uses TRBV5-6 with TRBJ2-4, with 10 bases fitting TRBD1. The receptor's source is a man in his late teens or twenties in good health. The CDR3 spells CASHGTGDGAKNIQYF. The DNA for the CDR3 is TGTGCCAGCCACGGGACAGGGGACGGGGCCAAAAACATTCAGTACTTC.